A single sample is the source of the 19 T cell receptor beta chains below, sequenced in a study of vaccination effects on CD4 cells after COVID-19. The protocol was immunoSEQ multiplex PCR, while the TCRdb copy is restricted to in-frame clones and leaves out a portion. The sample has 80,000 to 95,000 clones, around four fifths seen once. No antigen has been assigned to these receptors. CD4+ T cells specific for antigen were expanded with viral peptide pools by the ViraFEST assay before sequencing. Culturing for around 10 days preceded CD4+ T cell isolation. Vaccine administered to participants consisted of two doses of either BNT162b2 or mRNA-1273. Sequences were derived from CD4+ T cells from PBMCs cultured with HCoV-OC43 spike peptides, sampled after COVID-19 vaccination. The subset denotes: HCoV-OC43 spike overlapping peptide pool stimulation. The receptors come from a human donor who received a COVID-19 vaccine.

The chain couples TRBV6-5 to TRBJ2-3; D is possibly TRBD1 (6 bases). The V and J ends lost 7 bases and 4 bases respectively, with 18 bases between them. CDR1 MNHEY and CDR2 SVGAGI come from the germline V gene. The CDR3 consists of 15 residues. DNA of the CDR3: TGTGCCAGCACCATCCAGACAGGCGGCGCAGATACGCAGTATTTT. It translates to CASTIQTGGADTQYF.

This clone was detected only a few times. The J gene is TRBJ1-1, the V gene TRBV7-2; TRBD1 is a possible D gene (5 bases). The CDR3 extends over 13 amino acids. Germline CDR1 SGHTA, CDR2 FQGNSA. Trimming removed 8 bases from V and 4 bases from J, with 14 bases in between. The CDR3 DNA reads as TGTGCCAGCTCCTATCCCGGGGCCACTGAAGCTTTCTTT. Translated: CASSYPGATEAFF.

The rearrangement joins TRBV5-1 to TRBJ2-7; TRBD1 aligns across 8 bases. The CDR3 length is 14 residues. The germline gives CDR1 SGHRS, CDR2 YFSETQ. V dropped 2 bases and J dropped 4; count of bases not matched to a gene: 5. The CDR3 region is CASSLLTGAYEQYV. CDR3 nucleotide sequence: TGCGCCAGCAGCTTACTGACAGGGGCGTACGAGCAGTACGTC.

This clone appeared a single time. The chain has TRBV23-1 and TRBJ1-5; TRBD1 matches 7 bases. TRBV23-1 is flagged as an ORF with uncertain function. The junction had 4 bases not matched to a gene; V was cut back by 3 bases and J by 5 bases. This CDR3 is 14 amino acids long. The CDR3 protein is CASSHPTGDQPQHF. The CDR3 DNA follows: TGCGCCAGCAGTCATCCCACAGGGGATCAGCCCCAGCATTTT.

This chain joins TRBV30 and TRBJ1-2; 11 positions agree with TRBD1. The CDR3 consists of 15 residues. V dropped 5 bases and J dropped 4; count of bases not matched to a gene: 9. The germline gives CDR1 GTSNPN, CDR2 SVGIG (reference sequence). The CDR3 spells CAWSWTGGGVYGYTF. CDR3 DNA sequence: TGTGCCTGGTCCTGGACAGGGGGCGGTGTCTATGGCTACACCTTC.

The genes are TRBV6-1 and TRBJ1-4, with 8 nucleotides matching TRBD1. Trimming at V came to 0 bases and at J to 6 bases, leaving 12 bases not matched to a gene. The V gene's germline CDR1 is MNHNS and CDR2 SASEGT. This CDR3 comprises 18 residues. CDR3 amino acids: CASSEAVPGQAGHEKLFF. DNA for the CDR3: TGTGCCAGCAGTGAAGCCGTCCCGGGACAGGCTGGACATGAAAAACTGTTTTTT.

This rearrangement joins TRBV3-1 (or the pseudogene TRBV3-2) to TRBJ1-4; a weak D match, TRBD1 (5 bases). This CDR3 contains 15 residues. Germline V gene sequence: CDR1 LGHDT, CDR2 YNNKEL (reference sequence). Trimming took 4 bases from V and 8 from J, leaving 17 bases between them. CDR3 loop: CASSPRQRGLEKLFF. The CDR3 region has the DNA TGTGCCAGCAGCCCTCGACAGAGGGGATTAGAAAAACTGTTTTTT.

The chain uses TRBV12-5 and TRBJ2-7; D perhaps matches TRBD1 (6 bases). The CDR3 has 15 amino acids. Germline assignment: CDR1 LGHNT and CDR2 FRNRAP. V was trimmed by 1 base and J by 3 bases, leaving 13 bases between them. This chain's CDR3 is CASGLGTGQHYEQYV. The CDR3 bases are TGTGCTAGTGGTTTGGGAACTGGACAGCACTACGAGCAGTACGTC.

CDR3 amino acids: CASSQQGATLYNSPLHF. CDR3 bases: TGTGCCAGCTCACAACAGGGGGCTACCCTCTATAATTCACCCCTCCACTTT. This chain joins TRBV18 and TRBJ1-6, with 9 bases identical to TRBD1. Germline CDR1 KGHSH, CDR2 LQKENI. V was clipped by 4 bases and J by 3 bases; unmatched bases: 7. The CDR3 has 17 amino acids.

The gene calls are TRBV5-1 and TRBJ2-5, with D perhaps matching TRBD2 (7 bases). The CDR3 has 16 residues. Deletions cut 0 bases from V and 5 bases from J, with 17 bases between. Germline values: CDR1 SGHRS, CDR2 YFSETQ. The CDR3 coding sequence is TGCGCCAGCAGCTTGGGGGTGGGGGGGCTGAAGGAGACCCAGTACTTC. It translates to CASSLGVGGLKETQYF.

This clone was observed a few times. This chain joins TRBV11-2 and TRBJ2-7; 7 nucleotides agree with TRBD2. Germline V lookup: CDR1 SGHAT, CDR2 FQNNGV. Unmatched junction bases numbered 9, after V lost 5 bases and J lost 5 bases. This CDR3 region has 14 residues. The CDR3: CASSPSLTSNEQYV. The DNA of the CDR3 is TGTGCCAGCAGCCCTAGCCTGACTAGCAACGAGCAGTACGTC.

Only a few counts were recorded for this clone. This chain joins TRBV6-6 and TRBJ2-1; D perhaps matches TRBD2 (6 bases). Germline V lookup: CDR1 MNHNY, CDR2 SVGAGI (reference sequence). The CDR3 runs 14 residues. The V end lost 6 bases, the J end lost 3 bases, and 12 bases lay between the germline ends. The CDR3 sequence is CASSPGTVYNEQFF. DNA for the CDR3: TGTGCCAGCAGCCCCGGGACTGTCTACAATGAGCAGTTCTTC.

The chain carries TRBV5-1 and TRBJ1-1; TRBD1 might be the D (6 bases). The CDR3 runs 14 residues. The germline V gene has CDR1 SGHRS and CDR2 YFSETQ. Trimming pared 3 bases from V and 0 bases from J, leaving 9 bases between. This chain's CDR3 is CASSSTGLNTEAFF. Written as DNA, the CDR3 is TGCGCCAGCAGCTCGACAGGTTTGAACACTGAAGCTTTCTTT.

The V gene is TRBV7-2, the J gene TRBJ2-5; D is undetermined. Germline V gene data show CDR1 as SGHTA and CDR2 as FQGNSA. This CDR3 spans 13 amino acids. V was shortened by 1 base and J by 7 bases, with 10 bases between the two germline ends. The CDR3 reads CASSLVACATQYF. CDR3 coding DNA: TGTGCCAGCAGCTTAGTGGCGTGCGCGACCCAGTACTTC. Full variable domain (remainder filled in from reference TRBV7-2 and TRBJ2-5): GAGVSQSPSNKVTEKGKDVELRCDPISGHTALYWYRQSLGQGLEFLIYFQGNSAPDKSGLPSDRFSAERTGGSVSTLTIQRTQQEDSAVYLCASSLVACATQYFGPGTRLLVL.

V and J are TRBV24-1 and TRBJ2-1; 9 bases are shared with TRBD1. V shed 6 bases, J shed 4 bases, and the junction held 6 bases outside the gene matches. Per germline, CDR1 KGHDR and CDR2 SFDVKD. The CDR3 consists of 15 residues. CDR3 protein: CATSHRDRVYNEQFF. CDR3 DNA sequence: TGTGCCACCAGTCACCGGGACAGGGTTTACAATGAGCAGTTCTTC.

V and J are TRBV19 and TRBJ1-5, with D maybe TRBD1 (5 bases). V lost 6 bases to trimming and J lost 0 bases, with 9 bases between them. This CDR3 comprises 14 residues. Germline V CDR1 and CDR2: LNHDA, SQIVND (reference sequence). CDR3 region: CASRAGRSNQPQHF. The CDR3 nucleotides are TGTGCCAGTAGGGCAGGGCGTAGCAATCAGCCCCAGCATTTT.

The chain links TRBV19 to TRBJ1-4; D gene uncertain. The V end was cut by 2 bases, the J end by 7 bases, with 5 bases between. The CDR3 totals 12 residues. Germline V lookup: CDR1 LNHDA, CDR2 SQIVND (reference sequence). In DNA form, the CDR3 reads TGTGCCAGTAGTATATTGGGTGAAAAACTGTTTTTT. Its translation is CASSILGEKLFF.

CDR3 bases: TGCAGTGCTAGTCCCCTCGGGGGGGGGAGTGGCAATCAGCCCCAGCATTTT. This gives the protein CSASPLGGGSGNQPQHF. The chain has TRBV20-1 and TRBJ1-5, with a tentative D call TRBD1 (5 bases). CDR3 length: 17 residues. The germline V and J ends were trimmed by 3 bases and 2 bases, with 20 bases remaining between them. Per the germline V gene, CDR1 is DFQATT and CDR2 is SNEGSKA (reference sequence).

Only one count was recorded for this clone. This chain connects TRBV19 to TRBJ1-1; D uncertain. Germline CDR1 and CDR2: LNHDA and SQIVND (reference sequence). CDR3 length equals 16 residues. The V end lost 1 base, the J end lost 0 bases, and 12 bases lay between the germline ends. DNA for the CDR3: TGTGCCAGTAGTATAGTGTCCGGGATCATGAACACTGAAGCTTTCTTT. As protein: CASSIVSGIMNTEAFF.